The rows below give T cell receptor beta chains drawn from one sample of a study of shared T cell receptors in the human thymus. The assay was immunoSEQ multiplex PCR, and TCRdb's table has in-frame clones only and misses some. The sample shows about 660,000 clones, around 89% of them seen only once. The same sample was also studied in work on human thymus T cells.

What was sequenced was thymocytes. The receptors derive from a boy under two years old with a congenital heart defect. Each CDR3 is given without its conserved first and last residue. Clone size is shown for a subset of rows, as once, few, many or a class of expanded clone.

TRBV6-5,once,TRBJ1-1,ASSRHRGQAF
TRBV30,.,TRBJ1-2,AWSVGGDVVRHT
TRBV7-2,.,TRBJ2-1,ASSFEARSRGQF
TRBV12-5,.,TRBJ2-7,ASGPPLREQY
TRBV10-2,.,TRBJ1-5,ASGPRTGTGGFGGNQPQH
TRBV4-3,.,TRBJ2-1,ASSQSLQGAGDNEQF
TRBV20-1,.,TRBJ2-7,SAPDYPEQY
TRBV27,.,TRBJ2-5,ASSFLKRDKQY
TRBV30,.,TRBJ2-7,AWSVTNSYEQY
TRBV7-8,.,TRBJ2-5,ASSFGETQY
TRBV5-1,.,TRBJ1-2,ASSLGQLGRGYT
TRBV5-1,few,TRBJ2-3,ASTRQGTGTDTQY
TRBV5-4,.,TRBJ2-7,ASSLEPGLAAFEQY
TRBV9,.,TRBJ2-5,ASSVLGLPRETQY
TRBV14,.,TRBJ2-1,ASSQDEEGGDANEQF
TRBV5-6,.,TRBJ2-7,ASSLRGLAYEQY
TRBV7-2,.,TRBJ1-5,ASSLAARTDYSNQPQH
TRBV7-9,.,TRBJ2-1,ASSGTAGTGRVNEQF
TRBV6-6,.,TRBJ2-7,ASRPGLAVSYEQY
TRBV6-5,.,TRBJ2-7,ASSYSATSIHEQY
TRBV1,.,TRBJ2-3,TSSQGGVAGDDTQY
TRBV7-9,.,TRBJ1-1,ASSLDPGGAF
TRBV6-1,.,TRBJ2-7,ASSRIRDSYYEQY
TRBV4-3,.,TRBJ2-5,ASSQAGQVKETQY
TRBV6-5,.,TRBJ2-7,ASSRDRGDEQY
TRBV10-3,.,TRBJ1-5,AISEGDRPNQPQH
TRBV25-1,.,TRBJ1-3,ASSEGSSGNTIY
TRBV4-3,.,TRBJ2-7,ASSPRAGDTSYEQY
TRBV18,.,TRBJ2-7,ASSPRGLAFYEQY
TRBV11-3,.,TRBJ1-2,ASSAGNYGYT
TRBV6-1,.,TRBJ2-4,ASSDRRGAKNIQY
TRBV25-1,.,TRBJ2-2,ASSVSREVAGELF
TRBV29-1,.,TRBJ2-2,SVDQDITGELF
TRBV5-4,few,TRBJ2-1,ASSFELDEQF
TRBV7-9,once,TRBJ2-3,ASSLEPGTDTQY
TRBV6-5,few,TRBJ1-2,ASSEQGPYGYT
TRBV7-6,.,TRBJ1-4,ASSDGTGHEKLF